This TCR beta chain is drawn from a study of metastatic and nonmetastatic thyroid tumors. From germline, CDR1 is MNHEY and CDR2 SVGEGT. The CDR3 is made up of 16 amino acids. The junction had 13 bases not matched to a gene; V was cut back by 6 bases and J by 6 bases. TCRdb reprocessed the PCR reads via MiXCR. The sample comprises roughly 12,000 clones, more than 30% of which are singletons, and roughly 11% rests with the top ten. Thyroid surgery had not been preceded by any treatment in any patient. The sequence came from a female donor with papillary thyroid cancer or a benign thyroid nodule (not recorded which). Some clones in this sample may be carry-over from other donors' samples. This rearrangement joins TRBV6-2 or TRBV6-3 to TRBJ2-7; 11 bases map to TRBD2. The sample taken for sequencing was tumor tissue. CDR3 DNA sequence: TGTGCCAGCAGCTTCGCCTATAGCGGGAGGGCCGGCGAGCAGTACTTC. Protein: CASSFAYSGRAGEQYF.